The clone carrying this TCR beta chain was counted many times. Authors' methods: Quality scores were absent from the junction-only immunoSEQ sequences, so filtering differed. The data were produced by immunoSEQ multiplex PCR, yet TCRdb's version contains in-frame clones alone and is incomplete. V, J and clone size reflect that table, while D and trimming were determined from the DNA. The sample includes about 1 million clones, about 76% of them seen just once. These data originate in a study of shared clonotypes between healthy human individuals. This receptor was obtained from a man aged 18 to 30 in good health. The sequenced material came from memory CD4+ T cells sorted from blood. Sample subset: CD45RA-negative fraction.

The CDR3 DNA follows: TGTGCCAGCAGCTTGGCCGGAAGAACCCTTGAAGCTTTCTTT. Its translation: CASSLAGRTLEAFF. The chain joins TRBV5-8 to TRBJ1-1, with unresolved D. V was shortened by 0 bases and J by 7 bases, with 13 bases between the two germline ends. CDR3 length: 14 residues. Looked up from germline, CDR1 is SGHTS and CDR2 is YDEGEE. The entire variable domain, with the rest obtained from reference TRBV5-8 and TRBJ1-1, is as follows: EAGVTQSPTHLIKTRGQQATLRCSPISGHTSVYWYQQALGLGLQFLLWYDEGEERNRGNFPPRFSGRQFPNYSSELNVNALELEDSALYLCASSLAGRTLEAFFGQGTRLTVV.